The 12 T cell receptor beta chains presented below share a single source sample, sequenced in a study of shared clonotypes between healthy human individuals. Some clones are missing from TCRdb's copy, which holds only in-frame ones; the method was immunoSEQ multiplex PCR. The table lists about 490,000 clones, 75% to 85% of them singletons. Sequenced: PBMCs. The receptors stem from a woman in her forties in good health. Some clones in this sample may be carry-over from other donors' samples.

This chain connects TRBV11-3 to TRBJ2-7; 9 nucleotides match TRBD1. CDR1 is SGHNT, CDR2 YENEEA, per germline. Losses at the gene ends were 5 bases for V and 5 bases for J; bases not matched to a gene: 4. The CDR3 is 13 residues long. In DNA, the CDR3 is TGTGCCAGCAGCACTCGGACAGGGGACGAGCAGTACTTC. Its translation: CASSTRTGDEQYF. Full variable domain (remainder filled in from reference TRBV11-3 and TRBJ2-7): EAGVVQSPRYKIIEKKQPVAFWCNPISGHNTLYWYLQNLGQGPELLIRYENEEAVDDSQLPKDRFSAERLKGVDSTLKIQPAELGDSAVYLCASSTRTGDEQYFGPGTRLTVT.

This clone occurred a few times. The V and J genes are TRBV2 and TRBJ2-7; a weak D match, TRBD1 (6 bases). The V end lost 4 bases, the J end lost 1 base, and 17 bases lay between the germline ends. Germline assignment: CDR1 SNHLY and CDR2 FYNNEI. This CDR3 is built from 16 residues. CDR3 nucleotides: TGTGCCAGCAGTGTCTCCCTCGTACAGGGATCCTACGAGCAGTACTTC. Translating gives CASSVSLVQGSYEQYF.

The V gene is TRBV10-3, the J gene TRBJ2-2; 9 bases map to TRBD1. The CDR3 length is 16 residues. CDR1 and CDR2 (germline): ENHRY, SYGVKD. Trimming removed 10 bases from V and 2 bases from J; junction bases left unmatched: 11. The CDR3 coding sequence is TGTGCCACCAACTCCGGGACAGGGCAAAACACCGGGGAGCTGTTTTTT. Its protein product is CATNSGTGQNTGELFF.

The chain is built from TRBV5-6 and TRBJ1-2, with a possible D match to TRBD1 (6 bases). V lost 5 bases to trimming and J lost 1 base, with 12 bases between them. The V gene's germline CDR1 is SGHDT and CDR2 YYEEEE. CDR3 length equals 14 residues. The chain's CDR3 is CASSSQGFNYGYTF. DNA for the CDR3: TGTGCCAGCAGTTCGCAGGGGTTTAACTATGGCTACACCTTC.

The chain combines TRBV28 with TRBJ1-5; D might be TRBD1 (5 bases). The ends were cut back, 8 bases at V and 5 bases at J, with 16 bases in the middle. This CDR3 region has 14 residues. Germline-derived CDR1 and CDR2 are MDHEN and SYDVKM. The CDR3 bases are TGTGCCAGCGGGGCGGGGCAGGGCTATCAGCCCCAGCATTTT. It codes for CASGAGQGYQPQHF.

This rearrangement joins TRBV6-6 to TRBJ2-1, with D uncertain. Germline CDR1 reads MNHNY; CDR2 reads SVGAGI (reference sequence). The CDR3 has 13 amino acids. Trimming removed 6 bases from V and 5 bases from J, with 11 bases in between. The CDR3 region has the DNA TGTGCCAGCAGGAAGGAAATCAACAATGAGCAGTTCTTC. Encoded protein: CASRKEINNEQFF.

V usage is TRBV5-1 and J usage is TRBJ2-7; D is unresolved. V lost 5 bases and J lost 0, with 9 bases in between. This CDR3 is built from 13 residues. Germline assignment: CDR1 SGHRS and CDR2 YFSETQ. In DNA form, the CDR3 reads TGCGCCAGCAGTACGACGAACTCCTACGAGCAGTACTTC. The encoded protein is CASSTTNSYEQYF.

This chain uses TRBV28 with TRBJ1-4; D ambiguous. The CDR3 extends over 14 amino acids. Germline V gene sequence: CDR1 MDHEN, CDR2 SYDVKM. The V gene lost 6 bases and the J gene lost 8 bases, with 16 bases spanning the gap. CDR3 nucleotide sequence: TGTGCCAGCAGCCCCATCACCGGGGTAGAAAAACTGTTTTTT. Residues: CASSPITGVEKLFF.

The genes are TRBV4-3 and TRBJ2-2; D remains ambiguous. V lost 1 base and J lost 8, with 8 bases in between. Germline V gene lookup returns CDR1 LGHNA and CDR2 YSLEER. The CDR3 contains 13 residues. The DNA for the CDR3 is TGCGCCAGCAGCCAAGGTGGAGTAGGGGAGCTGTTTTTT. This sequence encodes CASSQGGVGELFF.

This chain joins TRBV7-3 and TRBJ2-1; a weak D match, TRBD2 (6 bases). Germline V CDR1 and CDR2: SGHTA, FQGTGA. Trimming shortened V by 1 base and J by 2 bases, and 15 bases separated the two germline ends. The length of the CDR3 is 17 residues. The CDR3 nucleotides read TGTGCCAGCAGCTTAATATCCGGGACTCCTCCCTACAATGAGCAGTTCTTC. It is translated as CASSLISGTPPYNEQFF. The entire variable domain, with the rest obtained from reference TRBV7-3 and TRBJ2-1, is as follows: GAGVSQTPSNKVTEKGKYVELRCDPISGHTALYWYRQSLGQGPEFLIYFQGTGAADDSGLPNDRFFAVRPEGSVSTLKIQRTERGDSAVYLCASSLISGTPPYNEQFFGPGTRLTVL.

V is TRBV5-1 and J is TRBJ2-2; 8 bases map to TRBD1. Losses at the gene ends were 2 bases for V and 5 bases for J; bases not matched to a gene: 8. Germline V gene lookup returns CDR1 SGHRS and CDR2 YFSETQ. This CDR3 comprises 16 residues. CDR3 nucleotides: TGCGCCAGCAGCTTAACCCGACAGGGGCCAACCGGGGAGCTGTTTTTT. This translates into CASSLTRQGPTGELFF.

The chain is built from TRBV6-6 and TRBJ2-7; TRBD2 matches at 8 bases. The CDR3 runs 12 residues. CDR1 MNHNY and CDR2 SVGAGI come from the germline V gene (reference sequence). The trim removed 5 bases at V and 5 bases at J, leaving 2 bases unmatched. CDR3 DNA sequence: TGTGCCAGCAGTCGGACTAGCCACGAGCAGTACTTC. It translates to CASSRTSHEQYF.